The 14 T cell receptor beta chains given below trace back to one sample, sequenced in a study of T cell responses to AZD1222 COVID-19 vaccine. Libraries were prepared by immunoSEQ multiplex PCR; TCRdb keeps only in-frame clonotypes and omits some of them. The table lists around 120,000 clones, about 92% of them singletons. Specimen: peripheral blood, collected 28 days after the second AZD1222 dose. The origin of the receptors is an adult who received the AZD1222 COVID-19 vaccine.

V gene TRBV25-1 combines with J gene TRBJ1-2; D perhaps matches TRBD1 (6 bases). The CDR3 is 13 residues long. The germline V and J ends were trimmed by 11 bases and 4 bases, with 17 bases remaining between them. Looked up from germline, CDR1 is MGHDK and CDR2 is SYGVNS. The CDR3 DNA is TGTGCCGCCTCTGGGGGCCCAGGCTATGGCTACACCTTC. It encodes CAASGGPGYGYTF.

V gene TRBV5-1 combines with J gene TRBJ1-1; D not certain. The V end lost 4 bases, the J end lost 3 bases, and 22 bases lay between the germline ends. CDR1 SGHRS and CDR2 YFSETQ come from the germline V gene. The CDR3 spans 17 residues. The CDR3 sequence: CASSSEQVGLLHTEAFF. DNA for the CDR3: TGCGCCAGCAGCAGTGAGCAGGTCGGATTATTGCACACTGAAGCTTTCTTT.

V is TRBV4-2 and J is TRBJ2-3; TRBD1 matches 8 bases. The V segment lost 2 bases and the J segment 4 bases; nucleotides outside the gene matches: 5. Germline-derived CDR1 and CDR2 are LGHNA and YNFKEQ. The CDR3 is 15 residues long. This CDR3 is CASSQLGQGADTQYF. The CDR3, as DNA: TGTGCCAGCAGCCAACTAGGACAGGGAGCAGATACGCAGTATTTT.

This clone was seen just once. The chain uses TRBV11-2 and TRBJ2-3; D is perhaps TRBD1 (6 bases). This CDR3 has 16 residues. V shed 4 bases and J shed 0 bases, with 14 bases lying between them. CDR1 is SGHAT and CDR2 is FQNNGV in the germline V gene. This CDR3 reads CASSYEQGGSTDTQYF. The CDR3 bases are TGTGCCAGCAGCTATGAACAGGGCGGGAGCACAGATACGCAGTATTTT.

This clone was seen only once. The chain combines TRBV4-3 with TRBJ2-7; D unclear. Trimming stripped 5 bases from V and 6 bases from J, with 29 bases between. CDR1 is LGHNA, CDR2 YSLEER, per germline. This CDR3 region has 18 residues. The CDR3 is CASSSTPRSFTSPSEQYF. The CDR3 region has the DNA TGCGCCAGCAGCTCCACGCCACGGTCCTTTACCTCCCCCAGCGAGCAGTACTTC.

This chain uses TRBV27 with TRBJ2-3, with 14 bases that match TRBD2. V was clipped by 11 bases and J by 4 bases; unmatched bases: 8. Germline loops: CDR1 MNHEY, CDR2 SMNVEV (reference sequence). The CDR3 has 15 amino acids. This CDR3 is CAAIGTSGSADTQYF. The DNA for the CDR3 is TGTGCCGCAATTGGGACTAGCGGGAGCGCAGATACGCAGTATTTT.

The gene calls are TRBV3-1 (or the pseudogene TRBV3-2) and TRBJ2-1, with a possible D match to TRBD1 (6 bases). The V and J ends lost 11 bases and 4 bases respectively, with 27 bases between them. Germline CDR1 reads LGHDT; CDR2 reads YNNKEL (reference sequence). The CDR3 has 17 residues. CDR3 DNA: TGTGCCGTAGAGACAGGCCTACCCGGGCGTGTTTACAATGAGCAGTTCTTC. Translated, it gives CAVETGLPGRVYNEQFF.

The chain recombines TRBV7-2 with TRBJ2-7; D gene ambiguous. The V end was cut by 1 base, the J end by 3 bases, with 10 bases between. Germline values: CDR1 SGHTA, CDR2 FQGNSA. CDR3 length: 14 residues. The CDR3 nucleotides read TGTGCCAGCAGCTTAGGGCCTGGTGGCTACGAGCAGTACTTC. Translating gives CASSLGPGGYEQYF.

The V and J genes are TRBV5-1 and TRBJ2-5, with 8 bases that match TRBD2. Losses at the gene ends were 1 base for V and 5 bases for J; bases not matched to a gene: 13. This CDR3 has 17 amino acids. Germline CDR1 reads SGHRS; CDR2 reads YFSETQ. The CDR3 DNA is TGCGCCAGCAGCTTGCAGGCCGGGGGGGGCCGAGGGGAGACCCAGTACTTC. This encodes CASSLQAGGGRGETQYF.

J is TRBJ1-2 and V is TRBV4-1; D ambiguous. Trimming removed 0 bases at V and 0 bases at J, with 8 bases between. In germline, CDR1 is MGHRA, CDR2 YSYEKL. The CDR3 length is 15 residues. Here the CDR3 reads CASSQELASNYGYTF. The DNA for the CDR3 is TGCGCCAGCAGCCAAGAACTGGCTTCTAACTATGGCTACACCTTC.

The chain carries TRBV4-2 and TRBJ2-1; maybe TRBD1 (6 bases). The V gene lost 3 bases and the J gene lost 5 bases, with 8 bases spanning the gap. Germline assignment: CDR1 LGHNA and CDR2 YNFKEQ. The CDR3 contains 13 residues. The CDR3, as DNA: TGTGCCAGCAGCCAGTACAGGGACAATGAGCAGTTCTTC. Translating gives CASSQYRDNEQFF.

J is TRBJ1-2 and V is TRBV5-1; the D gene is possibly TRBD1 (5 bases). The CDR3 is made up of 14 amino acids. V shed 1 base and J shed 0 bases, with 7 bases lying between them. Germline loops: CDR1 SGHRS, CDR2 YFSETQ. CDR3: CASSLTTANYGYTF. The CDR3 DNA reads as TGCGCCAGCAGCTTGACGACAGCTAACTATGGCTACACCTTC.

This chain joins TRBV21-1 and TRBJ1-1; TRBD1 was called by the table and not checked on the DNA. TRBV21-1 is annotated as a pseudogene. This CDR3 is built from 16 residues. CDR3 sequence: CASSKDRGCRATEAFF. The CDR3 nucleotides read TGTGCCAGCAGCAAAGACAGGGGGTGCAGAGCCACTGAAGCTTTCTTT.

The V gene is TRBV18, the J gene TRBJ1-1; D not resolved. Germline V lookup: CDR1 KGHSH, CDR2 LQKENI. Trimming left V 3 bases short and J 0 bases short, with 5 bases between. The CDR3 covers 13 residues. Here the CDR3 DNA reads TGTGCCAGCTCACCGGTGGTGAACACTGAAGCTTTCTTT. This codes for CASSPVVNTEAFF.